These T cell receptor beta chains were read from a single sample in a study of blood T cells in healthy people across ages. TCRdb re-derived calls from the 5' RACE reads in MiXCR, one entry per CDR3 protein. The sample records 600,000 or so distinct CDR3 sequences, under 55% being singletons. Source material: blood. The receptors originated from a man aged 80 or over in good health. The CDR3 runs from the conserved cysteine through the conserved F or W. D genes are given only for firm matches. Clone size appears in some rows only: once, few, many, or a class for an expanded clone.

size	V	D	J	CDR3	DNA
NA	TRBV4-3	TRBD1	TRBJ2-1	CASSSARQGAYNEQFF	TGCGCCAGCAGCTCAGCGAGGCAGGGGGCCTACAATGAGCAGTTCTTC
few	TRBV20-1	NA	TRBJ1-2	CSARATEALTYGYTF	TGCAGTGCTAGAGCGACAGAAGCATTGACCTATGGCTACACCTTC
NA	TRBV7-2	NA	TRBJ2-7	CASSPLGAASSYEQYF	TGTGCCAGCAGCCCATTGGGGGCCGCCAGCTCCTACGAGCAGTACTTC
NA	TRBV7-6	TRBD1	TRBJ2-1	CASSVRDRGYRVYNEQFF	TGTGCCAGCAGCGTCCGGGACAGGGGATATCGGGTCTACAATGAGCAGTTCTTC
few	TRBV20-1	NA	TRBJ2-7	CSARWSPRSSYEQYF	TGCAGTGCTAGATGGTCGCCGAGAAGCTCCTACGAGCAGTACTTC
NA	TRBV29-1	TRBD2	TRBJ2-1	CSGVAGAGSYNEQFF	TGCAGCGGGGTAGCGGGAGCGGGCTCCTACAATGAGCAGTTCTTC
NA	TRBV20-1	TRBD2	TRBJ2-5	CSARVRGPETSEAETQYF	TGCAGTGCTAGAGTGAGGGGCCCGGAGACTAGCGAGGCAGAGACCCAGTACTTC
few	TRBV25-1	NA	TRBJ2-7	CASSEGASWQEQYF	TGTGCCAGCAGTGAAGGGGCTAGCTGGCAGGAGCAGTACTTC
few	TRBV6-5	TRBD1	TRBJ1-5	CASSRQGFGQPQHF	TGTGCCAGCAGTCGACAGGGTTTTGGTCAGCCCCAGCATTTT
NA	TRBV24-1	TRBD2	TRBJ2-7	CATSGGTTYEQYF	TGTGCCACCTCCGGGGGGACTACCTACGAGCAGTACTTC
NA	TRBV14	NA	TRBJ2-3	CASSQARGRSTDTQYF	TGTGCCAGCAGCCAAGCCCGGGGTCGTTCCACAGATACGCAGTATTTT
few	TRBV5-1	NA	TRBJ2-7	CASSLGGRTGKSSYEQYF	TGCGCCAGCAGCTTGGGGGGGAGGACAGGAAAAAGTTCCTACGAGCAGTACTTC
once	TRBV7-8	NA	TRBJ2-7	CASSYTGLGYEQYF	TGTGCCAGCAGCTACACAGGGTTGGGATACGAGCAGTACTTC
NA	TRBV20-1	NA	TRBJ2-3	CSAREVRGTDTQYF	TGCAGTGCTAGAGAAGTCCGGGGCACAGATACGCAGTATTTT
few	TRBV7-2	TRBD2	TRBJ2-2	CASSLPSGRASTGELFF	TGTGCCAGCAGCTTACCTAGCGGGAGGGCCAGCACCGGGGAGCTGTTTTTT
NA	TRBV5-1	TRBD1	TRBJ1-6	CASSLGDRDNSPLHF	TGCGCCAGCAGCTTGGGGGACAGGGATAATTCACCCCTCCACTTT
NA	TRBV27	NA	TRBJ1-4	CASSLGQSPNEKLFF	TGTGCCAGCAGTTTAGGACAATCGCCTAATGAAAAACTGTTTTTT
NA	TRBV5-5	TRBD2	TRBJ2-5	CASSISGDQETQYF	TGTGCCAGCAGCATAAGCGGGGACCAAGAGACCCAGTACTTC
NA	TRBV7-2	NA	TRBJ1-6	CASSLGKGTRSPLHF	TGTGCCAGCAGCTTAGGAAAGGGTACACGGTCACCCCTCCACTTT
few	TRBV28	NA	TRBJ1-5	CASAIVGQPQHF	TGTGCCAGCGCTATAGTAGGACAGCCCCAGCATTTT
once	TRBV3-1	TRBD2	TRBJ2-7	CASSSFGTSNYEQYF	TGTGCCAGCAGCTCCTTCGGGACTAGTAACTACGAGCAGTACTTC
NA	TRBV6-1	TRBD1	TRBJ1-1	CASRKIRSGTENTEAFF	TGTGCCAGCAGAAAGATAAGGTCCGGGACAGAGAACACTGAAGCTTTCTTT
NA	TRBV20-1	TRBD1	TRBJ2-6	CSGWTGVSTAGANVLTF	TGCAGTGGGTGGACAGGGGTCTCCACGGCTGGGGCCAACGTCCTGACTTTC
NA	TRBV6-2/TRBV6-3	NA	TRBJ2-1	CASSYSQGRDYEQFF	TGTGCCAGCAGTTATAGCCAGGGGAGGGACTACGAGCAGTTCTTC
NA	TRBV7-9	NA	TRBJ1-1	CASSEDRANTEAFF	TGTGCCAGCAGCGAGGATAGAGCGAACACTGAAGCTTTCTTT
NA	TRBV7-2	TRBD1	TRBJ1-3	CASSRRQGNGNTIYF	TGTGCCAGCAGCCGCCGACAGGGAAATGGAAACACCATATATTTT
NA	TRBV9	TRBD2	TRBJ2-1	CASSPLRGGEQFF	TGTGCCAGCAGCCCCCTCCGGGGGGGTGAGCAGTTCTTC
NA	TRBV12-3/TRBV12-4	TRBD2	TRBJ2-5	CASSSSSGGIETQYF	TGTGCCAGCAGTTCCTCTAGCGGGGGGATCGAGACCCAGTACTTC
few	TRBV7-2	TRBD2	TRBJ2-3	CASSIRLAADTQYF	TGTGCCAGCAGCATCCGACTAGCGGCAGATACGCAGTATTTT
once	TRBV7-9	TRBD2	TRBJ2-1	CASVTSGNEQFF	TGTGCCAGCGTGACTAGCGGGAATGAGCAGTTCTTC
NA	TRBV7-9	NA	TRBJ2-7	CASSTQGYEQYF	TGTGCCAGCAGCACCCAGGGCTACGAGCAGTACTTC
NA	TRBV29-1	NA	TRBJ2-1	CSVNTQAGYNEQFF	TGCAGCGTTAACACCCAAGCAGGCTACAATGAGCAGTTCTTC
NA	TRBV7-3	NA	TRBJ2-5	CASSYDRYNEQYF	TGTGCCAGCAGCTACGACAGATACAATGAGCAGTACTTC
many	TRBV6-5	TRBD2	TRBJ2-1	CASSYGLAELPYNEQFF	TGTGCCAGCAGTTACGGGCTAGCGGAGCTTCCCTACAATGAGCAGTTCTTC
NA	TRBV29-1	NA	TRBJ2-5	CGVVSRTDQETQYF	TGCGGCGTTGTTAGCAGGACCGATCAAGAGACCCAGTACTTC
NA	TRBV7-3	NA	TRBJ2-5	CASSGERVYNEQYF	TGTGCCAGCAGTGGCGAGCGGGTCTACAATGAGCAGTACTTC
few	TRBV29-1	NA	TRBJ2-1	CSVAQRVSYNEQFF	TGCAGCGTTGCCCAGCGGGTCTCCTACAATGAGCAGTTCTTC
NA	TRBV20-1	NA	TRBJ2-1	CSAKGGGRYNEQFF	TGCAGTGCTAAAGGGGGAGGGAGATACAATGAGCAGTTCTTC
NA	TRBV18	TRBD2	TRBJ2-7	CASSPGTIGGREQYF	TGTGCCAGCTCACCCGGGACTATTGGGGGTCGGGAGCAGTACTTC
few	TRBV7-3	NA	TRBJ2-5	CASSFGTSRETQYF	TGTGCCAGCAGCTTTGGGACATCACGGGAGACCCAGTACTTC
many	TRBV6-5	TRBD2	TRBJ2-3	CATRAGGTTDTQYF	TGTGCCACCAGAGCGGGGGGGACTACAGATACGCAGTATTTT
few	TRBV24-1	NA	TRBJ2-3	CATSRPPADTQYF	TGTGCCACCAGCCGCCCTCCGGCAGATACGCAGTATTTT
NA	TRBV7-7	TRBD2	TRBJ2-2	CASRPPGTSGRENTGELFF	TGTGCTAGCAGACCCCCCGGGACTAGCGGGAGGGAGAACACCGGGGAGCTGTTTTTT
many	TRBV11-2	NA	TRBJ2-3	CASSLDGGSTDTQYF	TGCGCCAGCAGCTTGGACGGGGGCAGCACAGATACGCAGTATTTT
few	TRBV24-1	NA	TRBJ2-3	CATSAGATDTQYF	TGTGCCACCAGTGCAGGGGCAACAGATACGCAGTATTTT
NA	TRBV7-9	TRBD1	TRBJ2-7	CASSYDRGTSYEQYF	TGTGCCAGCAGTTACGACAGGGGGACCTCCTACGAGCAGTACTTC
few	TRBV5-1	NA	TRBJ2-1	CASSWGAEGNEQFF	TGCGCCAGCAGCTGGGGGGCCGAGGGGAATGAGCAGTTCTTC
NA	TRBV27	NA	TRBJ2-7	CASSLIGDIGYEQYF	TGTGCCAGCAGTTTAATCGGAGACATAGGGTACGAGCAGTACTTC
once	TRBV7-2	NA	TRBJ1-1	CASSREVVAFF	TGTGCCAGCAGCCGGGAAGTGGTAGCTTTCTTT
NA	TRBV7-2	NA	TRBJ2-7	CASSQLPNGFYEQYF	TGTGCCAGCAGCCAGCTACCCAACGGGTTCTACGAGCAGTACTTC
NA	TRBV7-2	NA	TRBJ2-5	CASSFRGGEETQYF	TGTGCCAGCAGCTTCAGGGGGGGAGAGGAGACCCAGTACTTC
NA	TRBV7-2	NA	TRBJ2-5	CASSPEVDSRTQYF	TGTGCCAGCAGCCCCGAGGTTGACTCCAGGACCCAGTACTTC
NA	TRBV12-3/TRBV12-4	TRBD2	TRBJ2-3	CASSSSTSGRTDTQYF	TGTGCCAGCAGCTCATCTACTAGCGGGAGAACCGATACGCAGTATTTT
NA	TRBV6-2/TRBV6-3	NA	TRBJ2-1	CASSQLQGRGRYNEQFF	TGTGCCAGCAGTCAACTCCAGGGGCGAGGGAGGTACAATGAGCAGTTCTTC
once	TRBV20-1	TRBD1	TRBJ2-3	CSASPGQIPGTQYF	TGCAGTGCAAGCCCGGGACAGATACCGGGAACGCAGTATTTT
NA	TRBV6-6	NA	TRBJ2-1	CASSSLYSTEQFF	TGTGCCAGCAGTTCCCTATACTCTACGGAGCAGTTCTTC
NA	TRBV20-1	TRBD1	TRBJ1-2	CSARHGTGPYGYTF	TGCAGTGCTAGACATGGGACAGGACCCTATGGCTACACCTTC